This T cell receptor beta chain was observed in a study of vaccination and CD4 T cells after COVID-19. A single record per CDR3 protein comes from TCRdb applying MiXCR to the PCR reads. Of 28,000 or so distinct CDR3 sequences in the sample, roughly 50% are singletons; the top ten hold about 5.7%. Time point reported: late sampling 161 to 241 days after vaccination in three convalescent patients. Sequencing was performed on CD4+ T cells from blood, taken about 7 months after SARS-CoV-2 vaccination. This sequence was found in a human donor who had recovered from COVID-19.

The CDR3 here is CASSSGTGDVETQYF. The DNA for the CDR3 is TGTGCCAGCAGTTCCGGGACAGGGGATGTGGAGACCCAGTACTTC. The chain is built from TRBV28 and TRBJ2-5; 10 nucleotides line up with TRBD1. The V gene end was trimmed by 4 bases and the J gene end by 5 bases; junction bases not matched to a gene: 7. The germline CDR1 and CDR2 sequences are MDHEN and SYDVKM. The CDR3 length is 15 residues.